The 17 T cell receptor beta chains in this list originate from one sample, sequenced in a study of blood T cell repertoires in COVID-19. The table came from immunoSEQ multiplex PCR; TCRdb's copy has only in-frame clones and leaves some out. The sample carries fewer than 80,000 clones, 79% recorded once. The sequencing input was peripheral blood. The receptors come from a woman of 80 years or more with active or convalescent COVID-19.

V is TRBV2 and J is TRBJ1-1, with 7 positions matching TRBD1. The ends lost 6 bases at V and 2 bases at J; junction bases unmatched: 9. This CDR3 has 15 amino acids. The V gene's germline CDR1 is SNHLY and CDR2 FYNNEI. The CDR3 spells CASRGQILKNTEAFF. CDR3 in DNA: TGTGCCAGCAGGGGACAGATACTCAAAAACACTGAAGCTTTCTTT.

This clone has only one observation. The chain combines TRBV24-1 with TRBJ2-4; D is possibly TRBD1 (5 bases). With 4 bases removed from V and 5 bases from J, the gap between germline ends came to 14 bases. The CDR3 spans 15 residues. Germline V gene sequence: CDR1 KGHDR, CDR2 SFDVKD. Written as DNA, the CDR3 is TGTGCCACCAGTGACCAACAGGTGCCCCAAAACATTCAGTACTTC. This encodes CATSDQQVPQNIQYF.

The V gene is TRBV7-8, the J gene TRBJ2-7, with D perhaps TRBD2 (6 bases). In germline, CDR1 is SGHVS, CDR2 FQNEAQ. CDR3 length: 14 amino acids. Trimming cost V 5 bases and J 4 bases, with 15 bases left between them. The CDR3 DNA sequence: TGTGCCAGCAGCGCTAAGCGCGCGGGGTACGAGCAGTACTTC. Its translation: CASSAKRAGYEQYF.

This chain joins TRBV28 and TRBJ2-1; the D gene is possibly TRBD1 (6 bases). Trimming cost V 7 bases and J 5 bases, with 15 bases left between them. This CDR3 has 14 amino acids. CDR1 is MDHEN and CDR2 is SYDVKM in the germline V gene. Here the CDR3 reads CASKWDIQNNEQFF. The CDR3 coding sequence is TGTGCCAGCAAATGGGACATTCAAAACAATGAGCAGTTCTTC.

This chain uses TRBV5-4 with TRBJ1-1; 7 positions agree with TRBD1. Losses at the gene ends were 4 bases for V and 5 bases for J; bases not matched to a gene: 11. The germline gives CDR1 SGHNT, CDR2 YYREEE (reference sequence). The CDR3 length is 15 residues. CDR3 sequence reads: CASSPDRDRWTEAFF. The CDR3 DNA reads as TGTGCCAGCAGCCCCGACAGGGATAGGTGGACTGAAGCTTTCTTT. The full variable domain, its missing parts supplied by reference TRBV5-4 and TRBJ1-1, is ETGVTQSPTHLIKTRGQQVTLRCSSQSGHNTVSWYQQALGQGPQFIFQYYREEENGRGNFPPRFSGLQFPNYSSELNVNALELDDSALYLCASSPDRDRWTEAFFGQGTRLTVV.

The V and J genes are TRBV27 and TRBJ2-7, with TRBD1 matching 7 bases. Germline V gene lookup returns CDR1 MNHEY and CDR2 SMNVEV (reference sequence). There are 14 residues in the CDR3. Germline trimming cut 2 bases from V and 4 bases from J; bases unmatched to any gene: 5. This CDR3 is CASSLKGAGYEQYF. In DNA form, the CDR3 reads TGTGCCAGCAGTTTAAAGGGGGCTGGGTACGAGCAGTACTTC.

CDR3 amino acids: CASSYFPDSSSQPQHF. CDR3 bases: TGTGCCAGCAGTTATTTCCCCGACAGTTCGAGTCAGCCCCAGCATTTT. The chain links TRBV6-2 or TRBV6-3 to TRBJ1-5; a possible D gene is TRBD1 (5 bases). Germline CDR1 is MNHEY and CDR2 is SVGEGT. The CDR3 loop spans 16 amino acids. V lost 3 bases to trimming and J lost 6 bases, with 18 bases between them.

V gene TRBV5-8 combines with J gene TRBJ1-5, with a possible D match to TRBD1 (5 bases). The germline CDR1 and CDR2 sequences are SGHTS and YDEGEE. CDR3 length equals 11 residues. V was clipped by 4 bases and J by 9 bases, with 8 bases between them. Written as DNA, the CDR3 is TGTGCCAGCAGCCAGCAGGGGCCCCAGCATTTT. Translating gives CASSQQGPQHF. Supplemented by reference TRBV5-8 and TRBJ1-5, the full variable domain reads EAGVTQSPTHLIKTRGQQATLRCSPISGHTSVYWYQQALGLGLQFLLWYDEGEERNRGNFPPRFSGRQFPNYSSELNVNALELEDSALYLCASSQQGPQHFGDGTRLSIL.

Written as DNA, the CDR3 is TGTGCCAGCAGCGGGCTCGCCGGACAGGGGCGCAAAAACATTCAGTACTTC. It encodes CASSGLAGQGRKNIQYF. The chain employs TRBV6-4 and TRBJ2-4, with TRBD1 identical over 9 bases. CDR1 is MRHNA and CDR2 is SNTAGT in the germline V gene. CDR3 length: 17 amino acids. With V trimmed by 6 bases and J by 3 bases, 12 bases remained unmatched.

The rearrangement links TRBV5-4 to TRBJ2-5; 14 nucleotides match TRBD2. Germline loops: CDR1 SGHNT, CDR2 YYREEE (reference sequence). CDR3 size: 16 residues. Trimming removed 2 bases from V and 9 bases from J; junction bases left unmatched: 9. CDR3 sequence reads: CASSLGTSGGLRAQYF. The DNA of the CDR3 is TGTGCCAGCAGCTTAGGGACTAGCGGGGGCCTGCGAGCCCAGTACTTC.

The CDR3 sequence: CASSYRPGQGAIAKNIQYF. CDR3 coding DNA: TGTGCCAGCAGCTATCGACCGGGACAGGGGGCCATAGCCAAAAACATTCAGTACTTC. The chain uses TRBV7-2 and TRBJ2-4; 12 positions match TRBD1. The J segment lost 0 bases and the V segment lost 4 bases, leaving 10 bases of the junction unmatched. CDR3 length: 19 amino acids. Germline values: CDR1 SGHTA, CDR2 FQGNSA. Combining the CDR3 with reference TRBV7-2 and TRBJ2-4 gives the whole variable domain GAGVSQSPSNKVTEKGKDVELRCDPISGHTALYWYRQSLGQGLEFLIYFQGNSAPDKSGLPSDRFSAERTGGSVSTLTIQRTQQEDSAVYLCASSYRPGQGAIAKNIQYFGAGTRLSVL.

In its sample, this clone was seen a few times. J is TRBJ2-1 and V is TRBV28, with 7 bases that match TRBD2. Germline trimming cut 8 bases from V and 7 bases from J; bases unmatched to any gene: 26. The germline V gene has CDR1 MDHEN and CDR2 SYDVKM. This CDR3 has 19 residues. The chain's CDR3 is CASRRPLYARTRRRNEQFF. CDR3 bases: TGTGCCAGCCGTCGCCCCCTCTACGCGAGGACTAGGAGAAGGAATGAGCAGTTCTTC.

Here the CDR3 reads CASSQGGPAYGYTF. The CDR3 DNA sequence: TGTGCCAGCAGTCAGGGTGGCCCGGCGTATGGCTACACCTTC. The chain combines TRBV27 with TRBJ1-2, with D maybe TRBD1 (5 bases). V was pared by 5 bases and J by 5 bases, with 15 bases between. This CDR3 spans 14 amino acids. Germline CDR1 reads MNHEY; CDR2 reads SMNVEV (reference sequence).

The chain carries TRBV5-5 and TRBJ2-1; 9 bases line up with TRBD2. The V gene end was trimmed by 4 bases and the J gene end by 9 bases; junction bases not matched to a gene: 17. CDR1 is SGHKS and CDR2 is YYEKEE in the germline V gene (reference sequence). This CDR3 contains 17 residues. Here the CDR3 DNA reads TGTGCCAGCAGCATCCCCGTCGGCCTAGCGGGATCTAGTGAGCAGTTCTTC. It yields the protein CASSIPVGLAGSSEQFF.

The chain uses TRBV7-2 and TRBJ2-7; D gene unclear. This CDR3 has 12 residues. V was trimmed by 0 bases and J by 5 bases, leaving 5 bases between them. Germline CDR1 SGHTA, CDR2 FQGNSA. The CDR3 nucleotides read TGTGCCAGCAGCTTAGCGCTAAACGAGCAGTACTTC. Protein sequence: CASSLALNEQYF.

The chain is built from TRBV4-3 and TRBJ1-2, with D perhaps matching TRBD1 (5 bases). Germline loops: CDR1 LGHNA, CDR2 YSLEER. V was cut by 0 bases and J by 6 bases, with 17 bases left in between. This CDR3 contains 16 residues. This CDR3 is CASSQEPDEGADGYTF. The DNA of the CDR3 is TGCGCCAGCAGCCAAGAACCCGATGAAGGGGCAGATGGCTACACCTTC.

The chain carries TRBV7-3 and TRBJ2-5, with 11 positions matching TRBD2. V gave up 5 bases and J gave up 0 bases; unmatched junction bases: 11. Per germline, CDR1 SGHTA and CDR2 FQGTGA. The CDR3 spans 18 residues. CDR3 protein: CASSPGLAGGPYQETQYF. CDR3 nucleotide sequence: TGTGCCAGCAGCCCTGGGCTAGCGGGAGGCCCGTACCAAGAGACCCAGTACTTC.